This TCR beta chain was retrieved from a study of blood T cell repertoires in COVID-19. For the study at large: The origin of the acute and convalescent COVID-19 samples was the United States, Italy and Spain. The cDNA or gDNA used as material had been derived from T cells, B-cell-depleted T cells, or PBMCs.

Authors' data handling: Quantification of nucleated cells was approximated via reference gene primer amplification. Libraries were prepared by immunoSEQ multiplex PCR; TCRdb keeps only in-frame clonotypes and omits some of them. The DNA gave D and trimming, while V, J and clone size come from that table. The sample consists of more than 300,000 clones, just over 85% of them appearing once. The CDR3 has 14 residues. The V and J ends lost 3 bases and 5 bases, in that order; junction bases with no gene match: 5. Germline lookup yields CDR1 SGDLS and CDR2 YYNGEE. Categorization into cohorts depended on clinical history that participants reported.

The clonotype comes from a woman younger than 35 who had recovered from COVID-19. The gene calls are TRBV9 and TRBJ1-1; 9 bases are a match to TRBD1. The sequenced sample consisted of PBMCs or T cells enriched from blood (not recorded which). This chain's CDR3 is CASSGTGGRTEAFF. DNA of the CDR3: TGTGCCAGCAGCGGAACAGGGGGCCGGACTGAAGCTTTCTTT.